The clone carrying this TCR beta chain was seen at least ten times. Its antigen is unidentified. These data originate in a study of T cell repertoires in cytomegalovirus infection. The wider study: Indications of both CMV infection and matching HLA type were provided by public TCR beta signatures. Study-level findings and limits: Using cumulative public TCR beta family frequency, the authors identified those who carried CMV together with the relevant HLA.

CDR1 is SGHTA, CDR2 FQGNSA, per germline. The V end was cut by 2 bases, the J end by 3 bases, with 10 bases between. The CDR3 length is 14 residues. In TCRdb, the reads were re-called with MiXCR into one record per CDR3 protein. The profile shows 100,000 to 150,000 distinct CDR3 sequences, 8.8% of them singletons. This chain uses TRBV7-2 with TRBJ1-1, with a tentative D call TRBD1 (6 bases). Specimen: PBMCs. This clonotype originated in a human donor in good health (CMV status not recorded). Some clones in this sample may be carry-over from other donors' samples. The CDR3 DNA reads as TGTGCCAGCAGCTTAAGTCAGGGGTACACTGAAGCTTTCTTT. This translates into CASSLSQGYTEAFF.